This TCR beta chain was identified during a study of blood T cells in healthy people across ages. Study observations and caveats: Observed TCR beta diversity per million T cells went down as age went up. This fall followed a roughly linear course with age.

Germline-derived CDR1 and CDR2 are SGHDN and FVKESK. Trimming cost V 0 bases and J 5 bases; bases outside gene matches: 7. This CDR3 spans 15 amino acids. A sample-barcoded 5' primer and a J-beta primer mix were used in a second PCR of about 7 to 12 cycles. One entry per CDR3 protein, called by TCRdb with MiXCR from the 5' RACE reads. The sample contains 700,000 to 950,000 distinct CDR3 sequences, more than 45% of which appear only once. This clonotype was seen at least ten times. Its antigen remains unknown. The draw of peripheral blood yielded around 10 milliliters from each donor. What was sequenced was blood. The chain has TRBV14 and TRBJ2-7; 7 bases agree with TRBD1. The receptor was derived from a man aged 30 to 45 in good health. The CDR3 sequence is CASSQDVGTVNEQYF. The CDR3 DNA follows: TGTGCCAGCAGCCAAGATGTCGGGACAGTTAACGAGCAGTACTTC.